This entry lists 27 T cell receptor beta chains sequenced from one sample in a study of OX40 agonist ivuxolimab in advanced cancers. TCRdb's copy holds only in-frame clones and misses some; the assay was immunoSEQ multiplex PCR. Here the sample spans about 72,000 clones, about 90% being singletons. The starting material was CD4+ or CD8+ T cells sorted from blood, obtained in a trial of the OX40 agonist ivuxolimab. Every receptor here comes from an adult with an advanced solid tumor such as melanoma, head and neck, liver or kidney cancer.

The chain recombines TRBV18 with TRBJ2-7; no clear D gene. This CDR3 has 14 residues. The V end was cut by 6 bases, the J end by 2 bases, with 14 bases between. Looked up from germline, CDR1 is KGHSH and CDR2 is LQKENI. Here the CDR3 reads CASSLSPTTYEQYF. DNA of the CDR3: TGTGCCAGCTCCTTAAGCCCGACGACCTACGAGCAGTACTTC.

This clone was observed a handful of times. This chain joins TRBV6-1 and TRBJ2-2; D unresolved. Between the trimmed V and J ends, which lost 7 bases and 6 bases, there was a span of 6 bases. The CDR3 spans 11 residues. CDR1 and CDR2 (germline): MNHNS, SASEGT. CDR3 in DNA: TGTGCCAGCATTAGATCCGGGGAGCTGTTTTTT. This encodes CASIRSGELFF.

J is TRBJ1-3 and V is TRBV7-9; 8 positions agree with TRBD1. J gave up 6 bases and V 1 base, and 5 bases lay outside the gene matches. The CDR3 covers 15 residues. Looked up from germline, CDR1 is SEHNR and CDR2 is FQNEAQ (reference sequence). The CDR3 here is CASSLGTTGENTIYF. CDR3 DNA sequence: TGTGCCAGCAGCTTAGGGACGACAGGGGAAAACACCATATATTTT.

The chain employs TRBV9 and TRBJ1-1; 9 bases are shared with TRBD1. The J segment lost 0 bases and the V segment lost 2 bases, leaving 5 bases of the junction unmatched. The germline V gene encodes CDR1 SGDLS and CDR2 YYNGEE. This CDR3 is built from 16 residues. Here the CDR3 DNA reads TGTGCCAGCAGCGTTCGACAGGGGGGTATGAACACTGAAGCTTTCTTT. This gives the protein CASSVRQGGMNTEAFF.

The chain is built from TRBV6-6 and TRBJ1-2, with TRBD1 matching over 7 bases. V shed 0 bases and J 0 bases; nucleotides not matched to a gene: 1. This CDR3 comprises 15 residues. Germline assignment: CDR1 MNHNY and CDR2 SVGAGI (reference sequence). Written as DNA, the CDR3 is TGTGCCAGCAGTTACTCAACAGGGGCTAACTATGGCTACACCTTC. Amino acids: CASSYSTGANYGYTF.

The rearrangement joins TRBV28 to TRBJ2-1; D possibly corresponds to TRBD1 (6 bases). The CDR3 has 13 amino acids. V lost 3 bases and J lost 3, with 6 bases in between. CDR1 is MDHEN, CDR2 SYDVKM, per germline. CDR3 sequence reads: CASSLDSYNEQFF. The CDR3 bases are TGTGCCAGCAGTTTGGACAGCTACAATGAGCAGTTCTTC.

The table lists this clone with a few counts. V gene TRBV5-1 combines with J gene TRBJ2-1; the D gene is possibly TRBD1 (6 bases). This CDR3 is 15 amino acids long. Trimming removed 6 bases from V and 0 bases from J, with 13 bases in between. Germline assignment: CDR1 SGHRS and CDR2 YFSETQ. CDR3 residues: CASKTTGISYNEQFF. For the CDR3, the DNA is TGCGCCAGCAAGACGACAGGTATCTCCTACAATGAGCAGTTCTTC.

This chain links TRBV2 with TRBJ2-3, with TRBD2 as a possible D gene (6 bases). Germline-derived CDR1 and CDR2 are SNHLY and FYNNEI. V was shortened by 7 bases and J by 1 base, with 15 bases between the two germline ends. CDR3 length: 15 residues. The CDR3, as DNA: TGTGCCAGCACAACTAAGGGACTTCGCACAGATACGCAGTATTTT. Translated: CASTTKGLRTDTQYF.

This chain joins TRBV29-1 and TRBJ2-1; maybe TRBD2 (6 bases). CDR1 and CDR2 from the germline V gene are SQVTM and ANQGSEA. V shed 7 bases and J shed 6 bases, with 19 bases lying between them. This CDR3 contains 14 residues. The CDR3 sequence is CSARWGDSPNEQFF. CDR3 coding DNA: TGCAGCGCTCGGTGGGGGGACTCACCCAATGAGCAGTTCTTC.

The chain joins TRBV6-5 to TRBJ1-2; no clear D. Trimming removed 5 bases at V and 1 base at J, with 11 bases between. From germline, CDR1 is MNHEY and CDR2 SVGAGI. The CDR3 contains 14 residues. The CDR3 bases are TGTGCCAGCAGTCCCACGCTTTTTAACTATGGCTACACCTTC. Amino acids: CASSPTLFNYGYTF.

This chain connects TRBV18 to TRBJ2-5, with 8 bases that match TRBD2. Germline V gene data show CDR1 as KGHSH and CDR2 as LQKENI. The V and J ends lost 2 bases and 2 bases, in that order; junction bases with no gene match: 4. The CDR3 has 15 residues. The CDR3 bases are TGTGCCAGCTCACCAGTCGGGGGGGTACAAGAGACCCAGTACTTC. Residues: CASSPVGGVQETQYF.

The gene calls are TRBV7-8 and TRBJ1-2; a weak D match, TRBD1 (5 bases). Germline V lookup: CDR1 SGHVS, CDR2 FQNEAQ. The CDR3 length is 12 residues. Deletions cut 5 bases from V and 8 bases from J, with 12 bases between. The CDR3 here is CASSRTGEGYTF. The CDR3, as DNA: TGTGCCAGCAGCCGTACAGGTGAAGGCTACACCTTC.

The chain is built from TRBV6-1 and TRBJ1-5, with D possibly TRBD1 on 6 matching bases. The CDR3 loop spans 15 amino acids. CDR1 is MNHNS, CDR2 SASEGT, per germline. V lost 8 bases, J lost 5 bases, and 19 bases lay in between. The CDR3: CASRQGPFRDQPQHF. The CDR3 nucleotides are TGTGCCAGCCGGCAGGGGCCTTTTAGGGATCAGCCCCAGCATTTT.

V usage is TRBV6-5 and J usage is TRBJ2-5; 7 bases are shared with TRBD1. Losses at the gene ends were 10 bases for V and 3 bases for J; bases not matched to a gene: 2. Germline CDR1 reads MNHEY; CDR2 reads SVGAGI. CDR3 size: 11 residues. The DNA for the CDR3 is TGTGCCACCACAGGGGAAGAGACCCAGTACTTC. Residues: CATTGEETQYF.

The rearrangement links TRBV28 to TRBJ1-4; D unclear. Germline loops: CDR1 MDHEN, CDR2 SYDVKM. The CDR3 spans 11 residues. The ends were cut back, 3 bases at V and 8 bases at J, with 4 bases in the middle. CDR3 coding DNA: TGTGCCAGCAGTTTGGGGGAAAAACTGTTTTTT. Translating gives CASSLGEKLFF.

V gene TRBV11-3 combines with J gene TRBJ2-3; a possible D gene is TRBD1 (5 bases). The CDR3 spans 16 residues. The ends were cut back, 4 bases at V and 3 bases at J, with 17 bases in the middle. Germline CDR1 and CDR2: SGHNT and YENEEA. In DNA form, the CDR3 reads TGTGCCAGCAGCTCCCGGGCAGGGCTAACTACAGATACGCAGTATTTT. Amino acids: CASSSRAGLTTDTQYF.

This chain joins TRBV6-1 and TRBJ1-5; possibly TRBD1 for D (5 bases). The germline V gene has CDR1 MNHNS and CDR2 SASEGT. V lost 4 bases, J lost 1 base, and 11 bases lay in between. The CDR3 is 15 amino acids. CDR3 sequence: CASSVGASSNQPQHF. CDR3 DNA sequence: TGTGCCAGCAGTGTTGGGGCTTCGAGCAATCAGCCCCAGCATTTT.

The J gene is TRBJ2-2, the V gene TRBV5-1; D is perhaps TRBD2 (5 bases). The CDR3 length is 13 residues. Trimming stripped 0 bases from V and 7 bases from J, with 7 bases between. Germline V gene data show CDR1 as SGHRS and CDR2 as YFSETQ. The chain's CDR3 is CASSLDGGGELFF. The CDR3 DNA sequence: TGCGCCAGCAGCTTGGATGGAGGCGGGGAGCTGTTTTTT.

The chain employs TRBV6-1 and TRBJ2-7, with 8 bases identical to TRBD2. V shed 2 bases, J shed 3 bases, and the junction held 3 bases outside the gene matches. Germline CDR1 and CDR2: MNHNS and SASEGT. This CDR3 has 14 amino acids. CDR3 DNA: TGTGCCAGCAGTGAACCGGGACTAGGCTACGAGCAGTACTTC. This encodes CASSEPGLGYEQYF.

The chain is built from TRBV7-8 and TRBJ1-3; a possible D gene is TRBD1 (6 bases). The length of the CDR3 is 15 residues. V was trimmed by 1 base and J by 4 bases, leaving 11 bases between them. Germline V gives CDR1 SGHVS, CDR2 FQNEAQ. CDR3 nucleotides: TGTGCCAGCAGCTTAGGTTGGGGGACAGGAAACACCATATATTTT. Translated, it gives CASSLGWGTGNTIYF.

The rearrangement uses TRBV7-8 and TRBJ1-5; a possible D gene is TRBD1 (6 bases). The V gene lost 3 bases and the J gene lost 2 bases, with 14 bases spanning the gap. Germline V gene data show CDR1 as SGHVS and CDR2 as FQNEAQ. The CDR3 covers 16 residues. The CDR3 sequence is CASSFVQGGGNQPQHF. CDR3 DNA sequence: TGTGCCAGCAGCTTCGTACAGGGCGGGGGCAATCAGCCCCAGCATTTT.

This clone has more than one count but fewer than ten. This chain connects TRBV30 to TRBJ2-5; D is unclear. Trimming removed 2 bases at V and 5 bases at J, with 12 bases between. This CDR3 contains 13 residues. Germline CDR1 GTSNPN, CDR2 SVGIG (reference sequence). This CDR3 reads CAWSMGPAETQYF. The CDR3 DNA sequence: TGTGCCTGGAGTATGGGCCCGGCGGAGACCCAGTACTTC.

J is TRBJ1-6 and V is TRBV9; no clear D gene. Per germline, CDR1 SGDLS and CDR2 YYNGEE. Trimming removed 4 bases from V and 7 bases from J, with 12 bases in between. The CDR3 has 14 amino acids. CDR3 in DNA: TGTGCCAGCAGCCCGCGGCCCCAGAATTCACCCCTCCACTTT. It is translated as CASSPRPQNSPLHF. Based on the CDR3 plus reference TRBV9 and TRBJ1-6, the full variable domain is DSGVTQTPKHLITATGQRVTLRCSPRSGDLSVYWYQQSLDQGLQFLIQYYNGEERAKGNILERFSAQQFPDLHSELNLSSLELGDSALYFCASSPRPQNSPLHFGNGTRLTVT.

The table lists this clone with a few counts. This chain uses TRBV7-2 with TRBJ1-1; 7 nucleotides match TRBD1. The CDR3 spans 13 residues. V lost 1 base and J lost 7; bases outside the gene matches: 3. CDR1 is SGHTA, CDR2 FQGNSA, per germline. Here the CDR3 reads CASSLVGQIEAFF. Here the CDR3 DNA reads TGTGCCAGCAGCTTAGTGGGACAGATTGAAGCTTTCTTT.

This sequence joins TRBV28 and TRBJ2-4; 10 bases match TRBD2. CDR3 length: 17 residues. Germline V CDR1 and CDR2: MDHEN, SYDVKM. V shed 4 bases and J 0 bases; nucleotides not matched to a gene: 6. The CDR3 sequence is CASSSPSSGRAKNIQYF. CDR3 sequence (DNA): TGTGCCAGCAGTTCCCCCTCTAGCGGGAGAGCCAAAAACATTCAGTACTTC. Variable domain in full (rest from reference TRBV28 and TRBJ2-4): DVKVTQSSRYLVKRTGEKVFLECVQDMDHENMFWYRQDPGLGLRLIYFSYDVKMKEKGDIPEGYSVSREKKERFSLILESASTNQTSMYLCASSSPSSGRAKNIQYFGAGTRLSVL.

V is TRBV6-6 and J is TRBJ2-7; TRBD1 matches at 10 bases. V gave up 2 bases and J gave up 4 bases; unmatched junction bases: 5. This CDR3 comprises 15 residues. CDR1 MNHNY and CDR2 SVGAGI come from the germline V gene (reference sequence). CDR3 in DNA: TGTGCCAGCAGTTACGCGACAGGGGGCTCTTACGAGCAGTACTTC. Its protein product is CASSYATGGSYEQYF.

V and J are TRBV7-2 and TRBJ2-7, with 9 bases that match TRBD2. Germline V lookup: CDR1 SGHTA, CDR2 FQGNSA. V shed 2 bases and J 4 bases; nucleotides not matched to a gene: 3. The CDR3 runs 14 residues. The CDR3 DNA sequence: TGTGCCAGCAGCTTATCGCTAGCGGGATACGAGCAGTACTTC. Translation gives CASSLSLAGYEQYF.